What follows are 29 T cell receptor beta chains derived from one specimen sequenced in a study of cytomegalovirus exposure and HLA in healthy donors. The PCR had 60 Vbeta and 13 Jbeta primers. TCRdb's table, derived via immunoSEQ multiplex PCR, lists solely in-frame clones and lacks some. The table lists about 34,000 clones, with about 6% in the top ten. Source material: PBMCs. The receptor set was obtained from a human donor in good health.

The V and J genes are TRBV6-1 and TRBJ1-5; the D gene is possibly TRBD1 (5 bases). The germline gives CDR1 MNHNS, CDR2 SASEGT. Trimming cost V 6 bases and J 0 bases, with 12 bases left between them. This CDR3 is 15 amino acids long. The CDR3 DNA reads TGTGCCAGCAGAGTTACAGGTTATAGCAATCAGCCCCAGCATTTT. Translating gives CASRVTGYSNQPQHF.

The chain carries TRBV7-6 and TRBJ2-3, with TRBD1 identical over 10 bases. CDR3 length equals 16 residues. Per germline, CDR1 SGHVS and CDR2 FNYEAQ. V was clipped by 4 bases and J by 4 bases; unmatched bases: 8. The CDR3 loop reads CASSSHWTGGPDTQYF. CDR3 bases: TGTGCCAGCAGCTCGCACTGGACAGGGGGACCAGATACGCAGTATTTT.

The chain has TRBV7-2 and TRBJ2-7; 12 bases are shared with TRBD2. Per the germline V gene, CDR1 is SGHTA and CDR2 is FQGNSA. CDR3 length: 16 amino acids. V was pared by 5 bases and J by 6 bases, with 11 bases of the junction left unmatched. Here the CDR3 reads CASSLVSSGGAGEQYF. CDR3 in DNA: TGTGCCAGCAGCCTTGTTTCTAGCGGGGGGGCCGGCGAGCAGTACTTC.

This rearrangement joins TRBV4-1 to TRBJ2-1; a possible D gene is TRBD1 (6 bases). V was shortened by 1 base and J by 2 bases, with 9 bases between the two germline ends. Per the germline V gene, CDR1 is MGHRA and CDR2 is YSYEKL. The CDR3 consists of 15 residues. CDR3 in DNA: TGCGCCAGCAGCCAAGCAGGGGAACCCTACAATGAGCAGTTCTTC. It translates to CASSQAGEPYNEQFF.

The genes are TRBV18 and TRBJ2-3; D remains ambiguous. The germline V and J ends were trimmed by 1 base and 4 bases, with 9 bases remaining between them. Germline V CDR1 and CDR2: KGHSH, LQKENI. The CDR3 covers 14 residues. CDR3 coding DNA: TGTGCCAGCTCACCACGCGACGCGGCAGATACGCAGTATTTT. It encodes CASSPRDAADTQYF. The full variable domain, in which reference TRBV18 and TRBJ2-3 provide the parts outside the CDR3, is NAGVMQNPRHLVRRRGQEARLRCSPMKGHSHVYWYRQLPEEGLKFMVYLQKENIIDESGMPKERFSAEFPKEGPSILRIQQVVRGDSAAYFCASSPRDAADTQYFGPGTRLTVL.

The rearrangement uses TRBV19 and TRBJ1-4, with 7 bases fitting TRBD1. Trimming at V came to 3 bases and at J to 8 bases, leaving 12 bases not matched to a gene. Germline V lookup: CDR1 LNHDA, CDR2 SQIVND (reference sequence). The CDR3 covers 16 residues. The CDR3 region has the DNA TGTGCCAGTAGTATCTCCGCAGGGGGTCAACGGGAAAAACTGTTTTTT. This gives the protein CASSISAGGQREKLFF. Full variable domain (missing parts from reference TRBV19 and TRBJ1-4): DGGITQSPKYLFRKEGQNVTLSCEQNLNHDAMYWYRQDPGQGLRLIYYSQIVNDFQKGDIAEGYSVSREKKESFPLTVTSAQKNPTAFYLCASSISAGGQREKLFFGSGTQLSVL.

The V and J genes are TRBV28 and TRBJ2-6; D may be TRBD1 (5 bases). V was cut by 2 bases and J by 2 bases, with 16 bases left in between. Germline CDR1 MDHEN, CDR2 SYDVKM. The CDR3 contains 18 residues. As DNA, the CDR3 is TGTGCCAGCAGTTTAAGGCAGGGTATACGAGCTGGGGCCAACGTCCTGACTTTC. Translation gives CASSLRQGIRAGANVLTF.

The chain is built from TRBV28 and TRBJ1-5; 8 positions match TRBD1. There are 15 residues in the CDR3. The germline CDR1 and CDR2 sequences are MDHEN and SYDVKM. V shed 1 base, J shed 6 bases, and the junction held 5 bases outside the gene matches. The CDR3 DNA reads TGTGCCAGCAGTTTATACGCAGGGGGCAGTCAGCCCCAGCATTTT. Translated, it gives CASSLYAGGSQPQHF.

The chain is built from TRBV6-5 and TRBJ1-2; D unclear. V lost 4 bases, J lost 4 bases, and 16 bases lay in between. Germline V lookup: CDR1 MNHEY, CDR2 SVGAGI. The CDR3 is made up of 15 amino acids. The DNA for the CDR3 is TGTGCCAGCAGTTTCACGGGGAGCGGCCTCTATGGCTACACCTTC. Translating it yields CASSFTGSGLYGYTF.

This chain uses TRBV9 with TRBJ2-2; the match to TRBD2 covers 7 bases. This CDR3 region has 16 residues. V trimming: 4 bases; J trimming: 4 bases; junction bases outside the gene matches: 10. Germline loops: CDR1 SGDLS, CDR2 YYNGEE. CDR3 protein: CASSTGTGGSTGELFF. The DNA for the CDR3 is TGTGCCAGCAGCACTGGGACGGGGGGTAGCACCGGGGAGCTGTTTTTT.

The chain uses TRBV19 and TRBJ1-6; 8 bases line up with TRBD1. The J segment lost 3 bases and the V segment lost 7 bases, leaving 5 bases of the junction unmatched. Germline-derived CDR1 and CDR2 are LNHDA and SQIVND (reference sequence). The CDR3 length is 15 residues. The CDR3 DNA follows: TGTGCCAGTACCCGGGACAGGATCTATAATTCACCCCTCCACTTT. Its translation: CASTRDRIYNSPLHF.

The V call is TRBV6-6, the J call TRBJ2-2; D gene uncertain. This CDR3 is built from 13 residues. Germline assignment: CDR1 MNHNY and CDR2 SVGAGI (reference sequence). V shed 8 bases and J shed 5 bases, with 12 bases lying between them. CDR3 sequence: CASRNARTGELFF. The CDR3 DNA reads as TGTGCCAGCCGGAACGCGCGGACCGGGGAGCTGTTTTTT.

This rearrangement joins TRBV28 to TRBJ2-7; 11 nucleotides align to TRBD2. Germline CDR1 is MDHEN and CDR2 is SYDVKM. V was pared by 9 bases and J by 2 bases, with 9 bases of the junction left unmatched. The CDR3 length is 15 residues. CDR3 loop: CASPPGTSGPYEQYF. CDR3 bases: TGTGCCAGTCCCCCCGGGACTAGCGGCCCCTACGAGCAGTACTTC.

Considering frequency, this clone is medium-sized (0.01 to 0.1%). This chain uses TRBV7-9 with TRBJ1-3; D remains unclear. CDR3 length equals 13 residues. With 5 bases removed from V and 8 bases from J, the gap between germline ends came to 13 bases. CDR1 is SEHNR, CDR2 FQNEAQ, per germline (reference sequence). The CDR3 reads CASSPRGPDTIYF. The CDR3 coding sequence is TGTGCCAGCAGCCCCCGAGGCCCAGACACCATATATTTT. The variable domain in full, with the rest retrieved from reference TRBV7-9 and TRBJ1-3, is DTGVSQNPRHKITKRGQNVTFRCDPISEHNRLYWYRQTLGQGPEFLTYFQNEAQLEKSRLLSDRFSAERPKGSFSTLEIQRTEQGDSAMYLCASSPRGPDTIYFGEGSWLTVV.

The chain has TRBV5-1 and TRBJ1-1; 7 nucleotides line up with TRBD1. Looked up from germline, CDR1 is SGHRS and CDR2 is YFSETQ. CDR3 length equals 14 residues. With 0 bases clipped from V and 5 bases from J, the junction kept 4 bases outside the gene matches. CDR3 residues: CASSLGAGGTEAFF. In DNA, the CDR3 is TGCGCCAGCAGCTTGGGGGCAGGGGGGACTGAAGCTTTCTTT.

The rearrangement links TRBV5-6 to TRBJ1-6; D not certain. From germline, CDR1 is SGHDT and CDR2 YYEEEE. The CDR3 totals 15 residues. Trimming shortened V by 3 bases and J by 13 bases, and 20 bases separated the two germline ends. For the CDR3, the DNA is TGTGCCAGCAGCTCCAGAGGGAATCCCGATAGCCCCCTCCACTTT. This encodes CASSSRGNPDSPLHF. Full variable domain (remainder filled in from reference TRBV5-6 and TRBJ1-6): DAGVTQSPTHLIKTRGQQVTLRCSPKSGHDTVSWYQQALGQGPQFIFQYYEEEERQRGNFPDRFSGHQFPNYSSELNVNALLLGDSALYLCASSSRGNPDSPLHFGNGTRLTVT.

The V call is TRBV19, the J call TRBJ2-3; a possible D gene is TRBD1 (5 bases). This CDR3 comprises 14 residues. Germline V lookup: CDR1 LNHDA, CDR2 SQIVND (reference sequence). Trimming removed 3 bases from V and 0 bases from J, with 7 bases in between. In DNA, the CDR3 is TGTGCCAGTAGTATTAGGGGTAGCACAGATACGCAGTATTTT. This codes for CASSIRGSTDTQYF.

The chain has TRBV30 and TRBJ1-4; the match to TRBD1 covers 7 bases. Trimming at V came to 4 bases and at J to 8 bases, leaving 7 bases not matched to a gene. The CDR3 consists of 13 residues. CDR1 is GTSNPN and CDR2 is SVGIG in the germline V gene (reference sequence). This CDR3 reads CAWTRQGREKLFF. The CDR3, as DNA: TGTGCCTGGACGAGACAGGGTAGGGAAAAACTGTTTTTT.

The V gene is TRBV28, the J gene TRBJ1-3; D is perhaps TRBD1 (5 bases). The CDR3 contains 15 residues. V was pared by 8 bases and J by 4 bases, with 18 bases between. From germline, CDR1 is MDHEN and CDR2 SYDVKM. This CDR3 is CASARGGGRGNTIYF. Here the CDR3 DNA reads TGTGCCAGCGCCCGCGGGGGGGGAAGAGGAAACACCATATATTTT. Filled out from reference TRBV28 and TRBJ1-3, the complete variable domain reads DVKVTQSSRYLVKRTGEKVFLECVQDMDHENMFWYRQDPGLGLRLIYFSYDVKMKEKGDIPEGYSVSREKKERFSLILESASTNQTSMYLCASARGGGRGNTIYFGEGSWLTVV.

CDR3 nucleotides: TGTGCCAGCAGATACAGGGATGGCTACACCTTC. Amino acids: CASRYRDGYTF. The rearrangement links TRBV2 to TRBJ1-2, with a weak D call TRBD1 (6 bases). The V gene lost 6 bases and the J gene lost 6 bases, with 8 bases spanning the gap. The CDR3 contains 11 residues. Germline-derived CDR1 and CDR2 are SNHLY and FYNNEI.

The CDR3 here is CAWTVTRGTEAFF. CDR3 nucleotide sequence: TGTGCCTGGACAGTAACCAGGGGAACTGAAGCTTTCTTT. The rearrangement uses TRBV30 and TRBJ1-1; a weak D match, TRBD1 (6 bases). V dropped 4 bases and J dropped 5 bases, with 14 bases sitting between them. The CDR3 is 13 residues long. CDR1 is GTSNPN, CDR2 SVGIG, per germline (reference sequence).

The CDR3 protein is CASSIGQLYSNQPQHF. In nucleotides, the CDR3 is TGTGCCAGTAGTATAGGGCAGTTATATAGCAATCAGCCCCAGCATTTT. V is TRBV19 and J is TRBJ1-5; D gene unclear. The CDR3 runs 16 residues. Between the trimmed V and J ends, which lost 1 base and 0 bases, there was a span of 10 bases. Germline V lookup: CDR1 LNHDA, CDR2 SQIVND (reference sequence).

The rearrangement joins TRBV19 to TRBJ1-6, with 12 bases identical to TRBD1. The germline CDR1 and CDR2 sequences are LNHDA and SQIVND (reference sequence). V shed 4 bases and J 9 bases; nucleotides not matched to a gene: 4. The CDR3 is made up of 15 amino acids. CDR3 sequence reads: CASSKGTGGGSPLHF. CDR3 nucleotide sequence: TGTGCCAGTAGTAAGGGGACAGGGGGCGGTTCACCCCTCCACTTT.

V and J are TRBV4-2 and TRBJ1-4; D is unresolved. Germline V gene sequence: CDR1 LGHNA, CDR2 YNFKEQ. V lost 2 bases and J lost 0, with 10 bases in between. The CDR3 has 16 residues. The CDR3 is CASSQTNSATNEKLFF. The CDR3 DNA sequence: TGTGCCAGCAGCCAAACGAACAGTGCAACTAATGAAAAACTGTTTTTT.

The chain recombines TRBV14 with TRBJ1-3; tentatively, D is TRBD1 (6 bases). V dropped 5 bases and J dropped 0 bases, with 11 bases sitting between them. This CDR3 has 15 amino acids. Germline V gene lookup returns CDR1 SGHDN and CDR2 FVKESK. The CDR3 bases are TGTGCCAGCAGCTACGGACAGTCCTCTGGAAACACCATATATTTT. Its protein product is CASSYGQSSGNTIYF. Complete variable domain (other parts from reference TRBV14 and TRBJ1-3): EAGVTQFPSHSVIEKGQTVTLRCDPISGHDNLYWYRRVMGKEIKFLLHFVKESKQDESGMPNNRFLAERTGGTYSTLKVQPAELEDSGVYFCASSYGQSSGNTIYFGEGSWLTVV.

DNA for the CDR3: TGTGCCAGCAGTCCCGACAGGGAGCAGTACTTC. Translated: CASSPDREQYF. V is TRBV2 and J is TRBJ2-7; possibly TRBD1 for D (6 bases). V was trimmed by 5 bases and J by 7 bases, leaving 9 bases between them. CDR1 is SNHLY and CDR2 is FYNNEI in the germline V gene. The CDR3 runs to 11 residues.

V and J are TRBV6-7 and TRBJ2-6; a possible D gene is TRBD1 (6 bases). TRBV6-7 is assigned to the ORF class and has an uncertain function. The CDR3 sequence is 14 residues long. V shed 9 bases and J shed 2 bases, with 11 bases lying between them. CDR3 sequence (DNA): TGTGCCAGGATTACAGGGACTGGGGCCAACGTCCTGACTTTC. Translated: CARITGTGANVLTF.

The rearrangement links TRBV6-5 to TRBJ1-1; 7 bases are shared with TRBD1. CDR1 MNHEY and CDR2 SVGAGI come from the germline V gene. J was trimmed by 5 bases and V by 6 bases; bases with no gene match: 3. The CDR3 is made up of 12 amino acids. The CDR3 sequence: CASRQGVTEAFF. CDR3 nucleotide sequence: TGTGCCAGCAGGCAGGGGGTTACTGAAGCTTTCTTT.

CDR3 protein: CASSLGGNRVSSYEQYF. CDR3 sequence (DNA): TGCGCCAGCAGCTTGGGCGGAAACAGGGTGAGCTCCTACGAGCAGTACTTC. The rearrangement joins TRBV5-1 to TRBJ2-7, with D maybe TRBD1 (6 bases). The CDR3 loop spans 17 amino acids. V was shortened by 0 bases and J by 0 bases, with 16 bases between the two germline ends. Germline CDR1 is SGHRS and CDR2 is YFSETQ.